The rows below give T cell receptor beta chains drawn from one sample of a study of patients and donors after allogeneic stem cell transplantation. TCRdb reanalysed the RT-PCR reads using MiXCR and keeps one entry per CDR3 protein. This sample has roughly 960,000 distinct CDR3 sequences, with around 17% found just once. The sample comprised blood, either unsorted or a sorted T cell fraction (not recorded which). These receptors all stem from a human donor who was either an allogeneic HSCT recipient or a stem cell or donor lymphocyte infusion donor (not recorded which). It is not recorded whose cells these are; they may come from a transplant donor. The CDR3 runs from the conserved cysteine through the conserved F or W. D genes are given only for firm matches. The size entry is marked missing in some rows and otherwise reads once, few, many or a size class.

J gene	V gene	D gene	clone size	CDR3 protein	CDR3 DNA
TRBJ2-1	TRBV20-1	-	few	CSARVPTTNYNEQFF	TGCAGTGCTAGAGTCCCGACTACTAACTACAATGAGCAGTTCTTC
TRBJ1-2	TRBV20-1	-	-	CSARDMSRDFGYTF	TGCAGTGCTAGAGATATGAGCAGAGACTTTGGCTACACCTTC
TRBJ1-5	TRBV27	TRBD1	few	CASSEGQRNQPQHF	TGTGCCAGCAGTGAGGGACAGCGCAATCAGCCCCAGCATTTT
TRBJ2-2	TRBV25-1	TRBD2	-	CASSGAGVSGELFF	TGTGCCAGCAGTGGAGCGGGAGTTAGCGGGGAGCTGTTTTTT
TRBJ2-3	TRBV5-5	TRBD2	-	CASIRRGVTDTQYF	TGTGCCAGCATCCGTCGGGGGGTAACAGATACGCAGTATTTT
TRBJ2-7	TRBV6-2/TRBV6-3	TRBD2	few	CASRLAGGPTEQYF	TGTGCCAGCAGATTAGCGGGAGGGCCGACCGAGCAGTACTTC
TRBJ1-2	TRBV7-3	-	few	CAGSYGYTF	TGTGCTGGCAGCTATGGCTACACCTTC
TRBJ1-2	TRBV7-8	-	-	CASSPFRVPRGYTF	TGTGCCAGCAGCCCGTTCCGGGTCCCACGGGGCTACACCTTC
TRBJ2-7	TRBV12-3/TRBV12-4	TRBD1	few	CASSFRGTGGHEQYF	TGTGCCAGCAGTTTTCGCGGGACAGGGGGTCACGAGCAGTACTTC
TRBJ2-1	TRBV19	-	-	CASSRTANNEQFF	TGTGCCAGTAGCCGGACAGCCAACAATGAGCAGTTCTTC
TRBJ1-1	TRBV12-3/TRBV12-4	-	few	CASSFMAVTEAFF	TGTGCCAGCAGTTTTATGGCAGTCACTGAAGCTTTCTTT
TRBJ1-1	TRBV6-1	-	-	CASFLKAENTEAFF	TGTGCCAGCTTTTTAAAAGCCGAGAACACTGAAGCTTTCTTT
TRBJ1-1	TRBV10-3	TRBD1	-	CAISERQGKNTEAFF	TGTGCCATCAGTGAGAGACAGGGAAAGAACACTGAAGCTTTCTTT
TRBJ2-7	TRBV4-2	TRBD1	-	CASSQEGTGVYEQYF	TGTGCCAGCAGCCAAGAAGGTACAGGGGTGTACGAGCAGTACTTC
TRBJ2-7	TRBV24-1	-	once	CATSDPSDVSYEQYF	TGTGCCACCAGTGATCCGTCGGACGTCTCCTACGAGCAGTACTTC
TRBJ2-2	TRBV12-3/TRBV12-4	-	many	CASSFDRVTGELFF	TGTGCCAGCAGTTTCGACAGAGTCACCGGGGAGCTGTTTTTT
TRBJ2-5	TRBV12-3/TRBV12-4	-	-	CASSLFRLVTKQETQYF	TGTGCCAGCAGTTTGTTTAGGCTTGTGACAAAGCAAGAGACCCAGTACTTC
TRBJ1-4	TRBV20-1	-	few	CSARDFIQGGEKLFF	TGCAGTGCTAGAGATTTCATCCAGGGAGGTGAAAAACTGTTTTTT
TRBJ2-7	TRBV20-1	-	-	CSASGTPFEQYF	TGCAGTGCTTCCGGGACCCCGTTCGAGCAGTACTTC
TRBJ2-1	TRBV9	-	few	CASSVASRLYNEQFF	TGTGCCAGCAGCGTAGCTAGCAGGTTGTACAATGAGCAGTTCTTC
TRBJ1-4	TRBV20-1	-	-	CSAVRPTNEKLFF	TGCAGTGCTGTACGGCCAACTAATGAAAAACTGTTTTTT
TRBJ1-1	TRBV4-2	-	-	CASSQVGIGNTEAFF	TGTGCCAGCAGCCAAGTCGGGATCGGGAACACTGAAGCTTTCTTT
TRBJ1-2	TRBV4-1	-	few	CASSRGPHHYGYTF	TGCGCCAGCAGCCGGGGACCGCATCACTATGGCTACACCTTC
TRBJ2-4	TRBV20-1	TRBD2	-	CSAAGLAGAVAKNIQYF	TGCAGTGCTGCGGGACTAGCGGGGGCCGTAGCCAAAAACATTCAGTACTTC
TRBJ2-7	TRBV29-1	-	-	CSVEGTEEQYF	TGCAGCGTTGAAGGGACCGAGGAGCAGTACTTC
TRBJ2-1	TRBV3-1	-	few	CASSQTGGEQFF	TGTGCCAGCAGTCAGACTGGGGGGGAGCAGTTCTTC